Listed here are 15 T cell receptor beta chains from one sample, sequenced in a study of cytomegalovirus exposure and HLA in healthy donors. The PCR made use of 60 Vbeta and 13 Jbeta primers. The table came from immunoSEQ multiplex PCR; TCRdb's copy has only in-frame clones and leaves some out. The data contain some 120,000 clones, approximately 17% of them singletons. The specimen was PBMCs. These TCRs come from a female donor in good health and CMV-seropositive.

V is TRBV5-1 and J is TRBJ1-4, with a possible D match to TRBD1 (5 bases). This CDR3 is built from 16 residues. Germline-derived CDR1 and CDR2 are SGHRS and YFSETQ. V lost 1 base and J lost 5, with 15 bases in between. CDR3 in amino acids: CASSLITGAQNEKLFF. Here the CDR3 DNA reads TGCGCCAGCAGCTTGATAACAGGAGCCCAAAATGAAAAACTGTTTTTT.

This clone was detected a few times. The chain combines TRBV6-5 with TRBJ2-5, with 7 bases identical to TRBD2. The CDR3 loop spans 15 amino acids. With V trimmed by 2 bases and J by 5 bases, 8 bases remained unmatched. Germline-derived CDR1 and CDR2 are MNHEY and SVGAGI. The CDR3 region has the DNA TGTGCCAGCAGTTACAAAAGACTAGCCTGGGAGACCCAGTACTTC. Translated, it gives CASSYKRLAWETQYF.

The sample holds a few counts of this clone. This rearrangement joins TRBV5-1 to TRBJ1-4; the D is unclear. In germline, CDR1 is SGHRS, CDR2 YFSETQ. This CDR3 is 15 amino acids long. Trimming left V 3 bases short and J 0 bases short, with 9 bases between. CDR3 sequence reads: CASSSTPATNEKLFF. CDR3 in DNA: TGCGCCAGCAGCTCAACACCCGCAACTAATGAAAAACTGTTTTTT.

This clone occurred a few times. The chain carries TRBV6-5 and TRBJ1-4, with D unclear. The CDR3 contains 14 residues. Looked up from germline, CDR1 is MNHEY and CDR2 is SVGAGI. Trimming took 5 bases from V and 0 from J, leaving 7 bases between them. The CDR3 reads CASSPTATNEKLFF. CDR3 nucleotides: TGTGCCAGCAGTCCAACAGCAACTAATGAAAAACTGTTTTTT.

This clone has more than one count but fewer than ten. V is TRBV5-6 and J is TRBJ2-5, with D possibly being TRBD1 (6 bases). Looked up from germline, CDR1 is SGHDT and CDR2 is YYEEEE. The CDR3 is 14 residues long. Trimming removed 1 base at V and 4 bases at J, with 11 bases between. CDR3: CASSLWQGTETQYF. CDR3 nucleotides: TGTGCCAGCAGCTTGTGGCAGGGGACAGAGACCCAGTACTTC.

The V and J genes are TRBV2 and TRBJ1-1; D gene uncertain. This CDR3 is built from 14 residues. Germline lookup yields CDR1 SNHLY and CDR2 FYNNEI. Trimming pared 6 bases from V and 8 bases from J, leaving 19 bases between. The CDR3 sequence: CASSQIPVRVEAFF. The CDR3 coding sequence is TGTGCCAGCAGCCAAATCCCTGTGAGGGTAGAAGCTTTCTTT.

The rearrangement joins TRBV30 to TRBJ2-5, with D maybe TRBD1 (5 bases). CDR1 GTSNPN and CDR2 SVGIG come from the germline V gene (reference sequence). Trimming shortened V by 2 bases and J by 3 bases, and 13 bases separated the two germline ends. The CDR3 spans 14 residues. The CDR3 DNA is TGTGCCTGGAGTAGGGGCAGGGTTGAAGAGACCCAGTACTTC. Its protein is CAWSRGRVEETQYF.

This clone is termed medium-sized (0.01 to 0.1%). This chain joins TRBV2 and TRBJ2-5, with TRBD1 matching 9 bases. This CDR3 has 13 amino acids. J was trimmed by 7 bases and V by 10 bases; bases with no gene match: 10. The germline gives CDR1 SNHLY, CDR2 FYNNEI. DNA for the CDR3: TGTGCCACCCGGGACAGGGAGGTCGGGACCCAGTACTTC. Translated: CATRDREVGTQYF.

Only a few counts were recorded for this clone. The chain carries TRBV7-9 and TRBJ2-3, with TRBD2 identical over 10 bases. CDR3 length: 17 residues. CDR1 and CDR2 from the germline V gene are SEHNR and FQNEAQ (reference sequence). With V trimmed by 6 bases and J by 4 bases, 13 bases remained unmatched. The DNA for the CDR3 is TGTGCCAGCAGGCATCCCACGGTTAGCGGGGGGCCAGATACGCAGTATTTT. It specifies CASRHPTVSGGPDTQYF.

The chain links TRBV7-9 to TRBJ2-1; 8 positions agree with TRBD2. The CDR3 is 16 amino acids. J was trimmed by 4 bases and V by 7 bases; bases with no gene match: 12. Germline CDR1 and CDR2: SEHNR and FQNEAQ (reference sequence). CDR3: CASIKREPTEYNEQFF. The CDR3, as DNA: TGTGCCAGCATTAAGCGGGAGCCCACGGAGTACAATGAGCAGTTCTTC.

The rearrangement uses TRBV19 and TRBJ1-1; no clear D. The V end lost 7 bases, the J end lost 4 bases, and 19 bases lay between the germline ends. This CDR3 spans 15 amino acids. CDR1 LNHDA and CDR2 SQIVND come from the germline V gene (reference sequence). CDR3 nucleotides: TGTGCCAGTACCCGGTTAGGATCGCCGGGCACTGAAGCTTTCTTT. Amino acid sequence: CASTRLGSPGTEAFF.

CDR3 nucleotide sequence: TGTGCCAGCAGCCCGGGACAGGAAAGCTACAATGAGCAGTTCTTC. The encoded protein is CASSPGQESYNEQFF. The chain combines TRBV5-5 with TRBJ2-1; TRBD1 matches 8 bases. Germline CDR1 and CDR2: SGHKS and YYEKEE (reference sequence). The V segment lost 4 bases and the J segment 3 bases; nucleotides outside the gene matches: 6. The CDR3 sequence is 15 residues long.

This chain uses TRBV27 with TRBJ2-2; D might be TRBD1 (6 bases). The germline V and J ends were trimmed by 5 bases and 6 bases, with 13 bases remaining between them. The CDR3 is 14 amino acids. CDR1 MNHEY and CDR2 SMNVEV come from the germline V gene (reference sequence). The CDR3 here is CASSRGGVPGELFF. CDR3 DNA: TGTGCCAGCAGTCGAGGGGGAGTGCCCGGGGAGCTGTTTTTT.

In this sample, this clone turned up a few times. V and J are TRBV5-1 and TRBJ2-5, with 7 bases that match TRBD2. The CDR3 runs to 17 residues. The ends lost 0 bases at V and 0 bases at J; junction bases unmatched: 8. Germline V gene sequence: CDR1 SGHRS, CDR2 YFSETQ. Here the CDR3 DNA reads TGCGCCAGCAGCTTGGCCGTAGTCCTAGCGGACCAAGAGACCCAGTACTTC. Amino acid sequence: CASSLAVVLADQETQYF.

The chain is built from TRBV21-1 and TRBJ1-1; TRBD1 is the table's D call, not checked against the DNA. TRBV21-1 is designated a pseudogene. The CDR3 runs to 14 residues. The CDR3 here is CASSKEAGATEAFF. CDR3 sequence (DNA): TGTGCCAGCAGCAAAGAGGCAGGGGCCACTGAAGCTTTCTTT.